The 25 T cell receptor beta chains below come from one sample, sequenced in a study of blood T cell repertoires in COVID-19. Repertoires were generated with immunoSEQ multiplex PCR, while TCRdb's copy carries only in-frame clones and drops some. The profile shows about 25,000 clones, 75% to 85% of them singletons. Sample: peripheral blood. The receptors originated from a human donor in a cohort sampled during active COVID-19.

The chain recombines TRBV28 with TRBJ1-2; no firm D call. Germline V gene lookup returns CDR1 MDHEN and CDR2 SYDVKM. The CDR3 is 14 amino acids. V lost 2 bases to trimming and J lost 6 bases, with 13 bases between them. The CDR3: CASSLSGVEDGYTF. CDR3 DNA sequence: TGTGCCAGCAGTTTAAGCGGCGTCGAGGATGGCTACACCTTC.

J is TRBJ2-3 and V is TRBV7-9; 13 bases match TRBD2. The germline V gene has CDR1 SEHNR and CDR2 FQNEAQ (reference sequence). This CDR3 spans 15 amino acids. The trim removed 3 bases at V and 6 bases at J, leaving 3 bases unmatched. CDR3 in DNA: TGTGCCAGCAGCTTGATACTAGCGGGGGGGGATACGCAGTATTTT. Translation: CASSLILAGGDTQYF.

This chain uses TRBV7-2 with TRBJ1-4, with D tentatively TRBD1 (5 bases). V lost 4 bases and J 0 bases, leaving 9 bases between the germline ends. CDR1 and CDR2 (germline): SGHTA, FQGNSA. The CDR3 has 15 amino acids. The CDR3: CASSSQGATNEKLFF. CDR3 bases: TGTGCCAGCAGCTCCCAAGGGGCAACTAATGAAAAACTGTTTTTT.

The V and J genes are TRBV28 and TRBJ2-7; TRBD2 agrees at 10 bases. Trimming at V came to 3 bases and at J to 6 bases, leaving 14 bases not matched to a gene. CDR3 length equals 17 residues. Per germline, CDR1 MDHEN and CDR2 SYDVKM. The CDR3 sequence: CASSFPLLAGEWGEQYF. The CDR3 DNA sequence: TGTGCCAGCAGTTTTCCCCTGCTAGCGGGAGAGTGGGGCGAGCAGTACTTC. The full variable domain, rest sourced from reference TRBV28 and TRBJ2-7, is DVKVTQSSRYLVKRTGEKVFLECVQDMDHENMFWYRQDPGLGLRLIYFSYDVKMKEKGDIPEGYSVSREKKERFSLILESASTNQTSMYLCASSFPLLAGEWGEQYFGPGTRLTVT.

The V gene is TRBV28, the J gene TRBJ2-3; no definite D call. The CDR3 has 16 residues. V gave up 2 bases and J gave up 0 bases, with 12 bases separating them. CDR1 MDHEN and CDR2 SYDVKM come from the germline V gene. This chain's CDR3 is CASSLTNKPSTDTQYF. The DNA for the CDR3 is TGTGCCAGCAGTTTAACCAACAAACCTAGCACAGATACGCAGTATTTT.

The genes are TRBV6-2 or TRBV6-3 and TRBJ2-5, with 8 bases aligning to TRBD1. The length of the CDR3 is 15 residues. V shed 0 bases, J shed 2 bases, and the junction held 2 bases outside the gene matches. Germline loops: CDR1 MNHEY, CDR2 SVGEGT. CDR3 protein: CASSYSTGVQETQYF. CDR3 DNA: TGTGCCAGCAGTTACTCGACAGGGGTTCAAGAGACCCAGTACTTC.

This chain links TRBV6-4 with TRBJ2-1; possibly TRBD1 for D (5 bases). The CDR3 loop spans 14 amino acids. Germline V CDR1 and CDR2: MRHNA, SNTAGT. Trimming removed 6 bases from V and 4 bases from J, with 13 bases in between. The CDR3 loop reads CASSGGHLYNEQFF. The CDR3 DNA follows: TGTGCCAGCAGCGGTGGACACCTATACAATGAGCAGTTCTTC.

This clone was observed a few times. The rearrangement uses TRBV19 and TRBJ2-5, with D tentatively TRBD2 (5 bases). V was pared by 5 bases and J by 5 bases, with 18 bases between. This CDR3 region has 15 residues. Germline lookup yields CDR1 LNHDA and CDR2 SQIVND (reference sequence). For the CDR3, the DNA is TGTGCCAGTAGTCGTAGGGAACCCGGGGTGGAGACCCAGTACTTC. Protein: CASSRREPGVETQYF.

The CDR3 region has the DNA TGCGCCAGCAGTGACTTCGAGGGGGAACTCACAGATACGCAGTATTTT. It encodes CASSDFEGELTDTQYF. The genes are TRBV10-1 and TRBJ2-3; D might be TRBD1 (6 bases). This CDR3 region has 16 residues. Trimming left V 3 bases short and J 2 bases short, with 15 bases between. Germline V gene lookup returns CDR1 WNHNN and CDR2 SYGVQD (reference sequence).

In DNA, the CDR3 is TGTGCCAGTAGTATAGACCACTCTGAGGTTCGTGTAGTACCCCAGCATTTT. Its translation: CASSIDHSEVRVVPQHF. This chain connects TRBV19 to TRBJ1-5; no firm D call. V was clipped by 0 bases and J by 10 bases, with 22 bases between them. Germline CDR1 and CDR2: LNHDA and SQIVND (reference sequence). CDR3 length equals 17 residues. The whole variable domain, remainder taken from reference TRBV19 and TRBJ1-5, is DGGITQSPKYLFRKEGQNVTLSCEQNLNHDAMYWYRQDPGQGLRLIYYSQIVNDFQKGDIAEGYSVSREKKESFPLTVTSAQKNPTAFYLCASSIDHSEVRVVPQHFGDGTRLSIL.

The chain is built from TRBV11-2 and TRBJ2-7; TRBD1 matches at 12 bases. The CDR3 is 15 amino acids. Germline V gene lookup returns CDR1 SGHAT and CDR2 FQNNGV. V lost 4 bases, J lost 7 bases, and 8 bases stayed unmatched. CDR3: CASSSRGQGAGEQYF. CDR3 DNA sequence: TGTGCCAGCAGCTCTAGGGGACAGGGGGCGGGGGAGCAGTACTTC.

The chain has TRBV6-1 and TRBJ2-5, with D possibly being TRBD1 (5 bases). Trimming pared 6 bases from V and 3 bases from J, leaving 14 bases between. The CDR3 sequence is 14 residues long. Germline V gene sequence: CDR1 MNHNS, CDR2 SASEGT. In nucleotides, the CDR3 is TGTGCCAGCAGACACCAGGGTTCGGAAGAGACCCAGTACTTC. This sequence encodes CASRHQGSEETQYF.

This chain links TRBV5-1 with TRBJ1-5, with D possibly matching TRBD1 (6 bases). Trimming removed 4 bases at V and 7 bases at J, with 15 bases between. The length of the CDR3 is 14 residues. CDR1 SGHRS and CDR2 YFSETQ come from the germline V gene. The CDR3, as DNA: TGCGCCAGCAGCCCGGACAGCCTGGACCAGCCCCAGCATTTT. Its translation: CASSPDSLDQPQHF. The full variable domain, with the rest looked up from reference TRBV5-1 and TRBJ1-5, is KAGVTQTPRYLIKTRGQQVTLSCSPISGHRSVSWYQQTPGQGLQFLFEYFSETQRNKGNFPGRFSGRQFSNSRSEMNVSTLELGDSALYLCASSPDSLDQPQHFGDGTRLSIL.

The chain carries TRBV6-1 and TRBJ2-7; TRBD2 aligns across 10 bases. Germline CDR1 and CDR2: MNHNS and SASEGT. The J segment lost 3 bases and the V segment lost 4 bases, leaving 9 bases of the junction unmatched. The CDR3 is 16 amino acids. CDR3 residues: CASSALTSGAYYEQYF. CDR3 in DNA: TGTGCCAGCAGTGCCCTCACTAGCGGGGCCTACTACGAGCAGTACTTC.

This chain uses TRBV24-1 with TRBJ2-7; possibly TRBD1 for D (6 bases). Per the germline V gene, CDR1 is KGHDR and CDR2 is SFDVKD. V dropped 2 bases and J dropped 3 bases, with 16 bases sitting between them. CDR3 size: 16 residues. In nucleotides, the CDR3 is TGTGCCACCAGTGATTCACGGACAGCTGTAGGCTACGAGCAGTACTTC. As protein: CATSDSRTAVGYEQYF.

The rearrangement uses TRBV29-1 and TRBJ2-3; 11 bases match TRBD2. J was trimmed by 0 bases and V by 4 bases; bases with no gene match: 15. The CDR3 sequence is 19 residues long. The germline V gene has CDR1 SQVTM and CDR2 ANQGSEA. This CDR3 reads CSVVLGLAGPRASTDTQYF. The CDR3 DNA sequence: TGCAGCGTTGTCCTTGGACTAGCGGGCCCCCGTGCTAGCACAGATACGCAGTATTTT.

The rearrangement links TRBV5-1 to TRBJ2-5, with 12 bases identical to TRBD1. Germline loops: CDR1 SGHRS, CDR2 YFSETQ. Trimming cost V 5 bases and J 0 bases; bases outside gene matches: 17. This CDR3 region has 20 residues. This CDR3 reads CASSLGGQGALAGYQETQYF. In DNA form, the CDR3 reads TGCGCCAGCAGTCTAGGGGGACAGGGGGCTTTAGCGGGCTACCAAGAGACCCAGTACTTC.

The rearrangement uses TRBV6-5 and TRBJ1-3, with 7 bases aligning to TRBD1. This CDR3 spans 16 amino acids. Trimming took 2 bases from V and 2 from J; bases not matched to a gene: 6. Germline CDR1 MNHEY, CDR2 SVGAGI. CDR3 amino acids: CASSYLTGLTGNTIYF. Written as DNA, the CDR3 is TGTGCCAGCAGTTACCTGACAGGGCTTACTGGAAACACCATATATTTT.

This clone was seen a single time. V and J are TRBV6-5 and TRBJ2-3; 8 bases fit TRBD1. V gave up 6 bases and J gave up 6 bases; unmatched junction bases: 5. The CDR3 has 13 residues. CDR1 is MNHEY, CDR2 SVGAGI, per germline. CDR3 protein: CASSRGRGDTQYF. DNA of the CDR3: TGTGCCAGCAGCAGGGGGCGCGGGGATACGCAGTATTTT.

This clone has just a few counts. V is TRBV5-1 and J is TRBJ1-1; no definite D call. This CDR3 contains 12 residues. V dropped 2 bases and J dropped 1 base, with 3 bases sitting between them. Germline CDR1 reads SGHRS; CDR2 reads YFSETQ. The CDR3 sequence is CASSFGNTEAFF. CDR3 in DNA: TGCGCCAGCAGCTTCGGGAACACTGAAGCTTTCTTT.

The rearrangement uses TRBV9 and TRBJ2-2; D is unclear. The germline V and J ends were trimmed by 4 bases and 1 base, with 2 bases remaining between them. CDR1 and CDR2 from the germline V gene are SGDLS and YYNGEE. CDR3 length: 12 residues. For the CDR3, the DNA is TGTGCCAGCAGCCAGAACACCGGGGAGCTGTTTTTT. Translated, it gives CASSQNTGELFF.

V is TRBV6-5 and J is TRBJ1-6; TRBD1 is a possible D gene (5 bases). This CDR3 region has 15 residues. The germline V gene encodes CDR1 MNHEY and CDR2 SVGAGI. Trimming stripped 5 bases from V and 5 bases from J, with 13 bases between. This chain's CDR3 is CASSRGGSHNSPLHF. Written as DNA, the CDR3 is TGTGCCAGCAGTAGGGGAGGGTCCCATAATTCACCCCTCCACTTT.

The chain links TRBV5-4 to TRBJ2-7; 9 bases map to TRBD2. V was clipped by 2 bases and J by 5 bases; unmatched bases: 14. Germline V gene data show CDR1 as SGHNT and CDR2 as YYREEE (reference sequence). The CDR3 is 17 residues long. CDR3 bases: TGTGCCAGCAGCTTCCAGGTCCGTAGCGGGAGTGTGCACGAGCAGTACTTC. Translation gives CASSFQVRSGSVHEQYF.

V is TRBV19 and J is TRBJ1-2, with 9 nucleotides matching TRBD1. Germline CDR1 is LNHDA and CDR2 is SQIVND (reference sequence). V lost 3 bases to trimming and J lost 2 bases; unmatched junction nucleotides: 4. CDR3 length: 15 amino acids. The CDR3 DNA reads as TGTGCCAGTAGTATTGCCGGGACAGGGAACTATGGCTACACCTTC. The encoded protein is CASSIAGTGNYGYTF.

This sequence joins TRBV24-1 and TRBJ2-2; 7 nucleotides agree with TRBD1. J gave up 2 bases and V 4 bases, and 6 bases lay outside the gene matches. Germline lookup yields CDR1 KGHDR and CDR2 SFDVKD. The CDR3 runs 16 residues. CDR3 nucleotides: TGTGCCACCAGTGACCAATGGACAGGTAACACCGGGGAGCTGTTTTTT. This sequence encodes CATSDQWTGNTGELFF.